The clone carrying this T cell receptor (beta chain) is a singleton in its sample. Antigen specificity is unknown. A second PCR of about 6 to 12 cycles used a sample-barcoded 5' primer and a J-beta primer mix. Carrying 12 random nucleotides, a template-switch adaptor labeled each individual cDNA molecule. Using its own MiXCR run on the 5' RACE reads, TCRdb lists one record per CDR3 protein. The profile shows about 1 million distinct CDR3 sequences, 45% of them singletons. CDR3 size: 15 residues. After removal of 4 bases from V and 2 bases from J, the junction contained 6 bases not matched to a gene. CDR1 is SGHRS, CDR2 YFSETQ, per germline. This specimen belongs to a study of blood T cells in healthy people across ages. Study-level results: Naive CD4+ cell counts and diversity both ran higher in long-lived than in aged donors. Without sorted subsets, naive and antigen-experienced compartments could not be conclusively compared.

Roughly 10 milliliters of peripheral blood were drawn from each donor. The receptor was derived from a woman aged 55 to 70 in good health. What was sequenced was blood. The chain links TRBV5-1 to TRBJ2-7; 10 bases agree with TRBD2. The CDR3 DNA is TGCGCCAGCAGCGGAGGGGGACTAGCGCCCTACGAGCAGTACTTC. It translates to CASSGGGLAPYEQYF.